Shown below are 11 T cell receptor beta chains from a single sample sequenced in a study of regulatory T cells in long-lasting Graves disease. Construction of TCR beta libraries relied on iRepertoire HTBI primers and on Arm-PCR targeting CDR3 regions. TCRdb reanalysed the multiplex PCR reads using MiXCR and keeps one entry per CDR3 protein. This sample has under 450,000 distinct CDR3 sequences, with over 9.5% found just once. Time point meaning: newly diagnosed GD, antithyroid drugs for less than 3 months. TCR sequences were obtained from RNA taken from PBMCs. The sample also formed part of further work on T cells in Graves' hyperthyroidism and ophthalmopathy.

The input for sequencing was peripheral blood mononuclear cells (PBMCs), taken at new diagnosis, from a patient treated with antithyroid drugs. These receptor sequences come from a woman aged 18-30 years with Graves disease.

CDR3 protein: CASSLWGTSGTETQYF. Here the CDR3 DNA reads TGTGCCAGCAGCTTGTGGGGGACTAGCGGTACGGAGACCCAGTACTTC. This chain connects TRBV5-5 to TRBJ2-5; 11 bases match TRBD2. Losses at the gene ends were 1 base for V and 5 bases for J; bases not matched to a gene: 7. The CDR3 consists of 16 residues. Germline V CDR1 and CDR2: SGHKS, YYEKEE (reference sequence).

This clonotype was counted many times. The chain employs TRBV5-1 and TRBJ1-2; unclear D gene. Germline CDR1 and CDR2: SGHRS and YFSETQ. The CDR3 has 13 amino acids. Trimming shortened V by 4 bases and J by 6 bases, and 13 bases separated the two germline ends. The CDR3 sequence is CASSPWSMHGYTF. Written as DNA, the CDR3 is TGCGCCAGCAGCCCCTGGAGCATGCATGGCTACACCTTC.

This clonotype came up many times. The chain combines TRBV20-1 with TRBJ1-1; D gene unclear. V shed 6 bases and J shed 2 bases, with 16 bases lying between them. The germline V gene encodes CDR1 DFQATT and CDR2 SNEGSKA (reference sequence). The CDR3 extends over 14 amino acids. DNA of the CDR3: TGCAGTGCCCGAATTGGGTCAGAAAACACTGAAGCTTTCTTT. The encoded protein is CSARIGSENTEAFF.

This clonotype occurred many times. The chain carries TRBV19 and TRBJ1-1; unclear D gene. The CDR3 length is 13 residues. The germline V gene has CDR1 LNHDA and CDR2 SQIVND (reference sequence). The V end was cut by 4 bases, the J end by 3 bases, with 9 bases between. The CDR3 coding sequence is TGTGCCAGTAGTAGCTTGGATGACACTGAAGCTTTCTTT. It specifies CASSSLDDTEAFF.

The CDR3 bases are TGTGCCACCAGTGAACCCTCGATAAGCGGGAGTAAGTACAATGAGCAGTTCTTC. Protein product: CATSEPSISGSKYNEQFF. The chain recombines TRBV24-1 with TRBJ2-1; the match to TRBD2 covers 8 bases. Germline V gene sequence: CDR1 KGHDR, CDR2 SFDVKD. Germline trimming cut 4 bases from V and 4 bases from J; bases unmatched to any gene: 14. The CDR3 spans 18 residues.

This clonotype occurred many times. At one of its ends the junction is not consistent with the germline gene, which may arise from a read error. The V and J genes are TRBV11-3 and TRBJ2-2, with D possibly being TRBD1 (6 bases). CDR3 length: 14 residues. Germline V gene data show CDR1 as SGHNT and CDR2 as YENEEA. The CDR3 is CASSLGTNTGELFF. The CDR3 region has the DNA TGTGCCAGCAGTTTAGGGACAAACACCGGGGAGCTGTTTTTT.

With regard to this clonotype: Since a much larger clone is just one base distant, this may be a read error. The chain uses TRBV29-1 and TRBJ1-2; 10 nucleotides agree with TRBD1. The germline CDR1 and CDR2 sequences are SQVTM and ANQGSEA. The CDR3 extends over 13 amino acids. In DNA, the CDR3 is TGCAGCGTTGAGGGACAGGGGATCTATGTCTACACCTTC. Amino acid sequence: CSVEGQGIYVYTF.

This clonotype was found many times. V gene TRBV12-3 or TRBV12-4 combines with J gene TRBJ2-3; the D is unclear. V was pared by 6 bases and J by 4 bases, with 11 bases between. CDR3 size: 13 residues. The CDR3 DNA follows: TGTGCCAGCAGCCCGCAGAGGCCAGATACGCAGTATTTT. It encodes CASSPQRPDTQYF.

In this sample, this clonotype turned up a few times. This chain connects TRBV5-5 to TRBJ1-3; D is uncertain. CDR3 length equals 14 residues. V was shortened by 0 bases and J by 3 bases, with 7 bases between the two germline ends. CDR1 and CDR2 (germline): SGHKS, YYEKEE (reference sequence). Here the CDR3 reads CASSLGQFGNTIYF. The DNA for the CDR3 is TGTGCCAGCAGCTTGGGGCAGTTTGGAAACACCATATATTTT.

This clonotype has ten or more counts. CDR3 region: CAWGITGVNTEAFF. The CDR3 DNA sequence: TGTGCCTGGGGGATTACAGGGGTGAACACTGAAGCTTTCTTT. The chain is built from TRBV30 and TRBJ1-1; 7 nucleotides line up with TRBD1. Germline V gene lookup returns CDR1 GTSNPN and CDR2 SVGIG (reference sequence). This CDR3 has 14 amino acids. After removal of 5 bases from V and 0 bases from J, the junction contained 6 bases not matched to a gene.

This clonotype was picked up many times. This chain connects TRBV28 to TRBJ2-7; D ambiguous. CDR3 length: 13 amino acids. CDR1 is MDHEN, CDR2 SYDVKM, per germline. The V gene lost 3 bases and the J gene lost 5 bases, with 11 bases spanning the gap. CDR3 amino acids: CASSFGSPNEQYF. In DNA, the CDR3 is TGTGCCAGCAGTTTTGGCAGCCCCAACGAGCAGTACTTC.